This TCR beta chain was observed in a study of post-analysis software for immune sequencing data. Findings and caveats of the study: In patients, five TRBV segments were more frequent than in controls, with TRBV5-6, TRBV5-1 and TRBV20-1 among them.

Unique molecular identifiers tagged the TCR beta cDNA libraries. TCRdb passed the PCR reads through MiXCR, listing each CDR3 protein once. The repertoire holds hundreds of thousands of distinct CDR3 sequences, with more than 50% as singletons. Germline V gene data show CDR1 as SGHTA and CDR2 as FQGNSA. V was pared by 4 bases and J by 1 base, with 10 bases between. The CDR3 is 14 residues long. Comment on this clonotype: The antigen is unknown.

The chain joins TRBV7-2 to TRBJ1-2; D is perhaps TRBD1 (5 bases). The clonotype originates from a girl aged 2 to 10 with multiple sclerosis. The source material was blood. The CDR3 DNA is TGTGCCAGCAGCTCCGGGACCCTTAACTATGGCTACACCTTC. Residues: CASSSGTLNYGYTF. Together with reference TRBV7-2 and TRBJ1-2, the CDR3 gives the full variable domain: GAGVSQSPSNKVTEKGKDVELRCDPISGHTALYWYRQSLGQGLEFLIYFQGNSAPDKSGLPSDRFSAERTGGSVSTLTIQRTQQEDSAVYLCASSSGTLNYGYTFGSGTRLTVV.